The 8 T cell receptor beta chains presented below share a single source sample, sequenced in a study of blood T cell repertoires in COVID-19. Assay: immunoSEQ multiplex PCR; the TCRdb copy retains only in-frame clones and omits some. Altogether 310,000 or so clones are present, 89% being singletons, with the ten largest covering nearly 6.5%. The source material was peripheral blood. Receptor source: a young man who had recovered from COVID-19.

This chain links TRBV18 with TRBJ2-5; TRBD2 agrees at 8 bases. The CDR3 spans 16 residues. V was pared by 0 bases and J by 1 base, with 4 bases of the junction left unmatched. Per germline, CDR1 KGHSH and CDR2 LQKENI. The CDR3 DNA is TGTGCCAGCTCACCACCGGCTAGCGGGTTCCAAGAGACCCAGTACTTC. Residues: CASSPPASGFQETQYF.

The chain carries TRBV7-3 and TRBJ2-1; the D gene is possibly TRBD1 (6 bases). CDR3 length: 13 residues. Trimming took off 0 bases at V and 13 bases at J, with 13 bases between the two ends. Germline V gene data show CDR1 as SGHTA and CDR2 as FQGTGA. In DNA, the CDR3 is TGTGCCAGCAGCTTAACGTTTCAGGGGAGACAGTTCTTC. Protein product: CASSLTFQGRQFF.

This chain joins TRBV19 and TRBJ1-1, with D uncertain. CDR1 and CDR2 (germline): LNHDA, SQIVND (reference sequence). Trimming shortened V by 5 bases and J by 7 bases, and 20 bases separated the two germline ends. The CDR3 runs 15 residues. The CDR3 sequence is CASSDHRSAAYEAFF. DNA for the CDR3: TGTGCCAGTAGTGATCATCGTTCGGCGGCCTATGAAGCTTTCTTT.

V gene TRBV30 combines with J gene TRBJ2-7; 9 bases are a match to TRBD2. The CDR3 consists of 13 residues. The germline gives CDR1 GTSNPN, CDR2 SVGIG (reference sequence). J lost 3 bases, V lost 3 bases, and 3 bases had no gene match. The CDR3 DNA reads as TGTGCCTGGAGGCTAGCGGGATTCTACGAGCAGTACTTC. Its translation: CAWRLAGFYEQYF.

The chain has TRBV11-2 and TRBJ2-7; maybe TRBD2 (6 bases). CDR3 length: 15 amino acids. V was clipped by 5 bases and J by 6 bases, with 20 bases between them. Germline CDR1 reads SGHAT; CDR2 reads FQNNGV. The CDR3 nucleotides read TGTGCCAGCAGCATCAGGTCGACGCGGGATTCCGAGCAGTACTTC. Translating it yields CASSIRSTRDSEQYF.

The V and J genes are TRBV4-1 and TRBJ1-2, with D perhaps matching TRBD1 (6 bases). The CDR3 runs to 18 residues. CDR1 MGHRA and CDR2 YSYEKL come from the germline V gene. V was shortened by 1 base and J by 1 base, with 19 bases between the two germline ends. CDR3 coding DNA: TGCGCCAGCAGCCAAGCGACAGGCCCCGTACTTAGTAACTATGGCTACACCTTC. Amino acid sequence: CASSQATGPVLSNYGYTF.

The CDR3 coding sequence is TGTGCCAGCAGTGTAGACAGAGAAGTCGGGGAGCTGTTTTTT. Translation: CASSVDREVGELFF. The chain joins TRBV27 to TRBJ2-2; possible D gene TRBD1, 5 bases. Germline V gene lookup returns CDR1 MNHEY and CDR2 SMNVEV (reference sequence). The CDR3 totals 14 residues. The V end was cut by 5 bases, the J end by 7 bases, with 14 bases between.

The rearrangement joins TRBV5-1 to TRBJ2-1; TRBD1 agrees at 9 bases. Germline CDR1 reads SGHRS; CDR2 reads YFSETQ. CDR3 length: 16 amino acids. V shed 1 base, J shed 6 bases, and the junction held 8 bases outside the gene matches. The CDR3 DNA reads TGCGCCAGCAGCTTGACAGAAGGGACAGGGTTCAATGAGCAGTTCTTC. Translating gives CASSLTEGTGFNEQFF. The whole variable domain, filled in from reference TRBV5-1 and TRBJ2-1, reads KAGVTQTPRYLIKTRGQQVTLSCSPISGHRSVSWYQQTPGQGLQFLFEYFSETQRNKGNFPGRFSGRQFSNSRSEMNVSTLELGDSALYLCASSLTEGTGFNEQFFGPGTRLTVL.